The 28 T cell receptor beta chains reported below all come from one sample, sequenced in a study of Tregs in tolerant kidney transplant recipients. Related graft donors supplied nonmyeloablative bone marrow transplants, and mixed chimerism was transient. Only in-frame clones appear in the TCRdb table, and some are missing; sequencing was by immunoSEQ multiplex PCR. The listing contains around 32,000 clones. The sequencing here drew on CD4+ T cells from blood (PBMCs), taken 24 months after the transplant. These receptors all come from a human patient who received a combined kidney and bone marrow transplant. Part of the T cell pool may stem from the graft donor.

About this clone: The CDR3 end is not reached by the read, which stops 3 residues before it; the germline J gene fills it in. This chain joins TRBV9 and TRBJ2-7; D gene unclear. Looked up from germline, CDR1 is SGDLS and CDR2 is YYNGEE. V shed 0 bases and J shed 3 bases, with 13 bases lying between them. This CDR3 spans 15 amino acids. The CDR3 sequence is CASSVGAGSVYEQYF. The covered CDR3 bases are TGTGCCAGCAGCGTAGGAGCAGGATCGGTCTACGAG. Together with reference TRBV9 and TRBJ2-7, the CDR3 gives the full variable domain: DSGVTQTPKHLITATGQRVTLRCSPRSGDLSVYWYQQSLDQGLQFLIQYYNGEERAKGNILERFSAQQFPDLHSELNLSSLELGDSALYFCASSVGAGSVYEQYFGPGTRLTVT.

Concerning this clone itself: The CDR3 is cut off 3 residues early in the read; its end comes from the germline J gene. The chain employs TRBV7-3 and TRBJ1-2; maybe TRBD1 (6 bases). The CDR3 runs 12 residues. Germline CDR1 reads SGHTA; CDR2 reads FQGTGA. CDR3 sequence reads: CASGDTVRGYTF. Partial CDR3 DNA: TGTGCCAGCGGGGACACAGTTCGAGGC.

Notes on this clone: The read terminates 3 residues before the CDR3 end, so the remaining end is supplied by the germline J gene. This sequence joins TRBV7-2 and TRBJ2-7; no clear D gene. The germline V gene has CDR1 SGHTA and CDR2 FQGNSA. V lost 1 base and J 3 bases, leaving 7 bases between the germline ends. This CDR3 spans 13 amino acids. The sequenced part of the CDR3 DNA is TGTGCCAGCAGCTTAGTGTCTAGCTACGAG. Its translation: CASSLVSSYE. The full CDR3 is CASSLVSSYEQYF.

CDR3 bases read: TGCAGTGCTAACAGCGGGGGCCCCACGTCCGGTGAG. Encoded protein: CSANSGGPTSGE. The full CDR3 sequence reads CSANSGGPTSGEQFF. J is TRBJ2-1 and V is TRBV20-1, with 8 bases aligning to TRBD2. The read stops 3 residues short of the end of the CDR3; the missing end is completed from the germline J gene. J lost 9 bases, V lost 4 bases, and 14 bases had no gene match. The CDR3 consists of 15 residues. Germline V gene sequence: CDR1 DFQATT, CDR2 SNEGSKA (reference sequence).

Note on this clone: The DNA ends 3 residues before the CDR3 does, and the rest of the CDR3 is filled in from the germline J gene. The chain combines TRBV7-9 with TRBJ2-5; D not certain. CDR1 and CDR2 from the germline V gene are SEHNR and FQNEAQ (reference sequence). V was trimmed by 8 bases and J by 4 bases, leaving 11 bases between them. The CDR3 is made up of 12 amino acids. The CDR3 spells CASPLGTETQYF. The CDR3 DNA, read in part, is TGTGCCAGCCCCTTGGGCACAGAGACC.

For this clone: The read ends 3 residues before the CDR3 terminus; that terminus is restored from the germline J gene. V gene TRBV20-1 combines with J gene TRBJ2-1; tentative D call: TRBD2 (6 bases). Germline V gene sequence: CDR1 DFQATT, CDR2 SNEGSKA (reference sequence). The CDR3 loop spans 13 amino acids. V was clipped by 3 bases and J by 9 bases, with 15 bases between them. The CDR3 loop is CSARRQLAAEQFF. The sequenced part of the CDR3 DNA is TGCAGTGCTAGGCGCCAACTAGCAGCTGAG.

In the case of this clone: The CDR3 end falls 3 residues outside the read, so it is completed with the germline J gene. This chain joins TRBV2 and TRBJ2-2, with 7 positions matching TRBD1. The CDR3 runs 14 residues. Trimming cost V 4 bases and J 5 bases; bases outside gene matches: 4. Per the germline V gene, CDR1 is SNHLY and CDR2 is FYNNEI. The covered CDR3 bases are TGTGCCAGCAGTGGTCAGGGGGTTACCGGGGAG. The encoded protein is CASSGQGVTGE. The full-length CDR3 reads as CASSGQGVTGELFF.

Of note for this clone: The sequence runs out 3 residues before the end of the CDR3; the remainder is reconstructed from the germline J gene. The chain joins TRBV18 to TRBJ2-3, with a tentative D call TRBD2 (6 bases). The V end was cut by 3 bases, the J end by 2 bases, with 15 bases between. Germline V gene lookup returns CDR1 KGHSH and CDR2 LQKENI. The CDR3 runs 16 residues. CDR3 sequence: CASSPPGAAITDTQYF. The sequenced CDR3 bases are TGTGCCAGCTCACCCCCGGGAGCGGCGATCACAGATACG.

A note on this clone: The CDR3 extends 3 residues past the end of the read, so its final part is completed from the germline J gene. The rearrangement uses TRBV4-2 and TRBJ2-3; TRBD2 might be the D (6 bases). V lost 4 bases, J lost 4 bases, and 12 bases lay in between. This CDR3 contains 14 residues. The germline gives CDR1 LGHNA, CDR2 YNFKEQ. The sequenced CDR3 bases are TGTGCCAGCAGCCGGGACTTTGGCCCAGATACG. Encoded protein: CASSRDFGPDT. The CDR3 reads in full as CASSRDFGPDTQYF.

In regard to this clone: A junction end diverges from the germline sequence, so it may reflect a read error. The read finishes 3 residues shy of the CDR3 end, and the germline J gene is used to complete it. The V and J genes are TRBV7-7 and TRBJ1-4, with D perhaps TRBD1 (5 bases). The germline gives CDR1 SSHAT, CDR2 FNYEAQ (reference sequence). The CDR3 has 13 amino acids. CDR3 DNA (partial): TGTGCTAGCAGCTTAGGGAGGGGTGAAAAA. Translated: CASSLGRGEK. The whole CDR3 sequence reads CASSLGRGEKLFF.

Concerning this clone itself: The CDR3 extends 3 residues past the end of the read, so its final part is completed from the germline J gene. This sequence joins TRBV5-1 and TRBJ2-2, with D maybe TRBD1 (6 bases). The CDR3 runs to 16 residues. Trimming left V 0 bases short and J 1 base short, with 10 bases between. Germline V gives CDR1 SGHRS, CDR2 YFSETQ. The sequenced part of the CDR3 DNA is TGCGCCAGCAGCTTGGTATTAGGGGGGAACACCGGGGAG. Translated: CASSLVLGGNTGE. The CDR3 as a whole reads CASSLVLGGNTGELFF.

Remarks on this clone: The CDR3 end falls 3 residues outside the read, so it is completed with the germline J gene. This rearrangement joins TRBV18 to TRBJ2-3; 7 nucleotides align to TRBD2. Trimming at V came to 2 bases and at J to 0 bases, leaving 2 bases not matched to a gene. Per germline, CDR1 KGHSH and CDR2 LQKENI. The CDR3 contains 15 residues. The part of the CDR3 DNA that was read is TGTGCCAGCTCACCAAATAGCGGGAGCACAGATACG. Amino acids: CASSPNSGSTDT. The CDR3 as a whole reads CASSPNSGSTDTQYF.

As concerns this clone: The read halts 3 residues ahead of the CDR3 end, with the missing end drawn from the germline J gene. The chain links TRBV7-6 to TRBJ2-2; 7 bases agree with TRBD2. After removal of 2 bases from V and 4 bases from J, the junction contained 4 bases not matched to a gene. The CDR3 consists of 15 residues. CDR1 and CDR2 (germline): SGHVS, FNYEAQ. The CDR3 region is CASSLRGEGTGELFF. The sequenced part of the CDR3 DNA is TGTGCCAGCAGCTTACGAGGGGAGGGCACCGGGGAG.

In the case of this clone: The read ends 3 residues early relative to the CDR3; the germline J gene fills the gap. This sequence joins TRBV6-1 and TRBJ2-2, with D uncertain. Germline loops: CDR1 MNHNS, CDR2 SASEGT. The CDR3 spans 16 residues. Trimming removed 2 bases from V and 5 bases from J, with 15 bases in between. CDR3 bases read: TGTGCCAGCAGTGAATTCGGCGGAATCCTAACCGGGGAG. Amino acid sequence: CASSEFGGILTGE. The entire CDR3 sequence reads CASSEFGGILTGELFF.

As for this clone: The read ends 3 residues before the CDR3 terminus; that terminus is restored from the germline J gene. The chain carries TRBV18 and TRBJ1-5, with 12 bases that match TRBD1. Germline trimming cut 3 bases from V and 7 bases from J; bases unmatched to any gene: 7. Germline V CDR1 and CDR2: KGHSH, LQKENI. The CDR3 runs to 16 residues. CDR3 residues: CASSPLGQGAGQPQHF. The CDR3 DNA, read in part, is TGTGCCAGCTCACCCTTGGGACAGGGGGCAGGGCAGCCC.

The chain's CDR3 is CASSLSQGSYEQYF. CDR3 DNA (partial): TGCGCCAGCAGCTTGTCCCAGGGCTCCTACGAG. This chain links TRBV5-1 with TRBJ2-7; tentatively, D is TRBD1 (5 bases). The read ends 3 residues before the CDR3 terminus; that terminus is restored from the germline J gene. Trimming cost V 1 base and J 0 bases, with 8 bases left between them. CDR1 is SGHRS and CDR2 is YFSETQ in the germline V gene. CDR3 size: 14 residues.

Worth noting for this clone: The observed sequence ends 3 residues before the CDR3 terminus, with the missing tail filled in from the germline J gene. The chain uses TRBV11-3 and TRBJ2-1; D unclear. The CDR3 loop spans 13 amino acids. Trimming took off 2 bases at V and 3 bases at J, with 5 bases between the two ends. The germline gives CDR1 SGHNT, CDR2 YENEEA. The CDR3 reads CASSLSFYNEQFF. The CDR3 DNA, read in part, is TGTGCCAGCAGCTTATCTTTCTACAATGAG. Combining the CDR3 with reference TRBV11-3 and TRBJ2-1 gives the whole variable domain EAGVVQSPRYKIIEKKQPVAFWCNPISGHNTLYWYLQNLGQGPELLIRYENEEAVDDSQLPKDRFSAERLKGVDSTLKIQPAELGDSAVYLCASSLSFYNEQFFGPGTRLTVL.

With regard to this clone: The read ends 3 residues before the CDR3 terminus; that terminus is restored from the germline J gene. The gene calls are TRBV7-3 and TRBJ2-7; 9 nucleotides match TRBD1. V shed 5 bases, J shed 3 bases, and the junction held 8 bases outside the gene matches. Germline V gene data show CDR1 as SGHTA and CDR2 as FQGTGA. This CDR3 is built from 15 residues. The DNA read from the CDR3 is TGTGCCAGCAGCCCCCAAGGGGACAGGGTCTACGAG. Protein: CASSPQGDRVYE. The complete CDR3 reads CASSPQGDRVYEQYF.

Of note for this clone: The read is 3 residues too short to cover the CDR3 end, so that end is filled in from the germline J gene. This rearrangement joins TRBV20-1 to TRBJ1-1, with 7 bases fitting TRBD1. Per the germline V gene, CDR1 is DFQATT and CDR2 is SNEGSKA (reference sequence). The CDR3 totals 14 residues. Trimming cost V 0 bases and J 2 bases; bases outside gene matches: 3. The CDR3 loop reads CSAREQGTNTEAFF. The CDR3 DNA, read in part, is TGCAGTGCTAGAGAACAGGGGACTAACACTGAA.

Worth noting for this clone: The read terminates 3 residues ahead of where the CDR3 ends, so the germline J gene completes it. This sample includes further DNA sequences coding for the same CDR3. J is TRBJ1-5 and V is TRBV19; D uncertain. V lost 3 bases, J lost 1 base, and 7 bases lay in between. From germline, CDR1 is LNHDA and CDR2 SQIVND (reference sequence). The CDR3 contains 14 residues. The CDR3 sequence: CASSITGSNQPQHF. Partial CDR3 DNA: TGTGCCAGTAGTATCACCGGGAGCAATCAGCCC.

Of note for this clone: The CDR3 end falls 3 residues outside the read, so it is completed with the germline J gene. This rearrangement joins TRBV6-1 to TRBJ2-7, with 8 positions matching TRBD1. Germline V lookup: CDR1 MNHNS, CDR2 SASEGT. The CDR3 contains 16 residues. Trimming at V came to 0 bases and at J to 5 bases, leaving 9 bases not matched to a gene. The CDR3 loop is CASSEAAAGGRDEQYF. CDR3 bases read: TGTGCCAGCAGTGAAGCAGCGGCAGGGGGCCGGGACGAG.

As concerns this clone: With the read ending 3 residues before the CDR3 end, the germline J gene is used to fill in that end. J is TRBJ2-1 and V is TRBV7-3, with TRBD2 matching over 7 bases. Looked up from germline, CDR1 is SGHTA and CDR2 is FQGTGA. The length of the CDR3 is 16 residues. Trimming at V came to 0 bases and at J to 0 bases, leaving 2 bases not matched to a gene. The covered CDR3 bases are TGTGCCAGCAGCTTAACTGGCGGGAGCTCCTACAATGAG. Its translation: CASSLTGGSSYNE. The whole CDR3 protein is CASSLTGGSSYNEQFF.

In regard to this clone: The read falls 3 residues short of the CDR3 end, and the missing part is taken from the germline J gene. The V gene is TRBV5-4, the J gene TRBJ2-5; the D gene could be TRBD1 or TRBD2 (5 bases each). This CDR3 is built from 13 residues. V was trimmed by 2 bases and J by 3 bases, leaving 8 bases between them. Germline loops: CDR1 SGHNT, CDR2 YYREEE (reference sequence). CDR3 DNA (partial): TGTGCCAGCAGCTTTCGAGGGGAAGAGACC. It specifies CASSFRGEET. The entire CDR3 protein reads CASSFRGEETQYF.

On this clone: The read ends 3 residues early relative to the CDR3; the germline J gene fills the gap. This rearrangement joins TRBV5-4 to TRBJ2-5; no clear D. V lost 0 bases to trimming and J lost 1 base, with 4 bases between them. CDR1 and CDR2 from the germline V gene are SGHNT and YYREEE (reference sequence). The CDR3 covers 13 residues. The CDR3 DNA, read in part, is TGTGCCAGCAGCTTGGACGGCCAAGAGACC. Protein: CASSLDGQET. The whole CDR3 sequence is CASSLDGQETQYF.

Comments on this clone: The CDR3 is cut off 3 residues early in the read; its end comes from the germline J gene. The chain links TRBV19 to TRBJ1-6, with 9 nucleotides matching TRBD1. CDR3 length equals 15 residues. The ends lost 7 bases at V and 7 bases at J; junction bases unmatched: 8. CDR1 is LNHDA and CDR2 is SQIVND in the germline V gene (reference sequence). This chain's CDR3 is CASNHRGRGNSPLHF. The DNA read from the CDR3 is TGTGCCAGTAACCACAGGGGGCGCGGGAATTCACCC.

Remarks on this clone: The read ends 3 residues shy of where the CDR3 ends; the end is completed using the germline J gene. The chain recombines TRBV11-2 with TRBJ2-1, with a weak D call TRBD2 (5 bases). Germline V gene sequence: CDR1 SGHAT, CDR2 FQNNGV. Trimming left V 0 bases short and J 8 bases short, with 8 bases between. This CDR3 contains 13 residues. Incomplete CDR3 DNA: TGTGCCAGCAGCTTAGATCTCGGGGATGAG. This sequence encodes CASSLDLGDE. The whole CDR3 protein is CASSLDLGDEQFF.

With respect to this clone: The DNA ends 3 residues before the CDR3 does, and the rest of the CDR3 is filled in from the germline J gene. This chain uses TRBV18 with TRBJ2-2; D is uncertain. The CDR3 length is 14 residues. V lost 3 bases and J 2 bases, leaving 7 bases between the germline ends. Germline V gene data show CDR1 as KGHSH and CDR2 as LQKENI. The CDR3 spells CASSPRYNTGELFF. Incomplete CDR3 DNA: TGTGCCAGCTCACCTCGGTATAACACCGGGGAG.

To note about this clone: The CDR3 end falls 3 residues outside the read, so it is completed with the germline J gene. The chain uses TRBV7-2 and TRBJ1-1, with D perhaps matching TRBD1 (5 bases). Germline V gene lookup returns CDR1 SGHTA and CDR2 FQGNSA. The V gene lost 5 bases and the J gene lost 0 bases, with 13 bases spanning the gap. The CDR3 loop spans 15 amino acids. This CDR3 reads CASSPAGVMNTEAFF. Incomplete CDR3 DNA: TGTGCCAGCAGCCCTGCGGGGGTGATGAACACTGAA.